One and the same sample provided the 22 T cell receptor beta chains below, sequenced in a study of patients and donors after allogeneic stem cell transplantation. TCRdb ran MiXCR on the RT-PCR reads and lists one entry per CDR3 protein. Of some 960,000 distinct CDR3 sequences in the sample, approximately 18% were seen once. The specimen was blood, either unsorted or a sorted T cell fraction (not recorded which). Source of these receptors: a human donor who was either an allogeneic HSCT recipient or a stem cell or donor lymphocyte infusion donor (not recorded which). It is not recorded whose cells these are; they may come from a transplant donor.

Only a few counts were recorded for this clonotype. The V gene is TRBV12-3 or TRBV12-4, the J gene TRBJ1-1; TRBD1 matches 8 bases. This CDR3 comprises 14 residues. Unmatched junction bases numbered 8, after V lost 4 bases and J lost 7 bases. CDR3 loop: CASSSSDRADEAFF. DNA of the CDR3: TGTGCCAGCAGTTCCTCGGACAGGGCAGATGAAGCTTTCTTT.

The J gene is TRBJ2-3, the V gene TRBV7-2, with 7 positions matching TRBD2. Trimming removed 6 bases from V and 7 bases from J; junction bases left unmatched: 4. CDR1 SGHTA and CDR2 FQGNSA come from the germline V gene. There are 12 residues in the CDR3. Written as DNA, the CDR3 is TGTGCCAGCAGAGAGGGAGGGAATACGCAGTATTTT. Translated: CASREGGNTQYF.

The V and J genes are TRBV6-5 and TRBJ1-5; 7 bases map to TRBD1. Germline lookup yields CDR1 MNHEY and CDR2 SVGAGI. Trimming removed 1 base from V and 1 base from J; junction bases left unmatched: 4. The CDR3 contains 16 residues. This chain's CDR3 is CASSYLTGPSNQPQHF. The CDR3 DNA reads TGTGCCAGCAGTTACTTGACAGGGCCCAGCAATCAGCCCCAGCATTTT.

The V and J genes are TRBV5-1 and TRBJ2-5; D is uncertain. Germline assignment: CDR1 SGHRS and CDR2 YFSETQ. This CDR3 contains 13 residues. Trimming pared 0 bases from V and 7 bases from J, leaving 10 bases between. The CDR3 sequence: CASSLELKGTQYF. The CDR3 DNA is TGCGCCAGCAGCTTGGAACTGAAAGGGACCCAGTACTTC.

The chain has TRBV20-1 and TRBJ2-3; TRBD2 agrees at 11 bases. The germline CDR1 and CDR2 sequences are DFQATT and SNEGSKA (reference sequence). The V and J ends lost 5 bases and 4 bases, in that order; junction bases with no gene match: 2. The CDR3 sequence is 13 residues long. The CDR3 here is CSADSGGADTQYF. DNA for the CDR3: TGCAGTGCTGATAGCGGGGGGGCAGATACGCAGTATTTT.

J is TRBJ2-7 and V is TRBV15; 9 positions agree with TRBD1. The CDR3 sequence is 16 residues long. The germline V gene encodes CDR1 LNHNV and CDR2 YYDKDF (reference sequence). J lost 2 bases, V lost 2 bases, and 7 bases had no gene match. The CDR3 bases are TGTGCCACCAGCAGATCCCGGGACAGGGACCCCTACGAGCAGTACTTC. This codes for CATSRSRDRDPYEQYF.

Many counts were recorded for this clonotype. The chain joins TRBV12-3 or TRBV12-4 to TRBJ2-3; D assignment may be TRBD1 or TRBD2 (6 bases each). The CDR3 is 15 amino acids. V shed 3 bases and J shed 4 bases, with 14 bases lying between them. The CDR3 loop reads CASSFQQGGADTQYF. CDR3 nucleotides: TGTGCCAGCAGTTTTCAACAGGGAGGCGCAGATACGCAGTATTTT.

With regard to this clonotype: At one end, the junction sequence differs from germline, possibly due to a read error. The chain combines TRBV11-3 with TRBJ2-2, with D perhaps given as TRBD1 or TRBD2 (5 bases each). The CDR3 is 15 amino acids. In germline, CDR1 is SGHNT, CDR2 YENEEA. CDR3 coding DNA: TGTGCCAGCAGCCTAGACCGGGGCCACTCCGGGGAGCTGTTTTTT. Encoded protein: CASSLDRGHSGELFF.

The sample holds many counts of this clonotype. The chain combines TRBV12-3 or TRBV12-4 with TRBJ1-2; D may be TRBD1 (6 bases). V was pared by 5 bases and J by 5 bases, with 9 bases between. The CDR3 consists of 12 residues. The CDR3 nucleotides are TGTGCCAGCAGTCGAGGGGGGTATGGCTACACCTTC. This encodes CASSRGGYGYTF.

This clonotype was counted between two and nine times. The J gene is TRBJ2-2, the V gene TRBV10-3, with 10 bases fitting TRBD2. Germline CDR1 reads ENHRY; CDR2 reads SYGVKD. The CDR3 totals 15 residues. The V gene end was trimmed by 3 bases and the J gene end by 4 bases; junction bases not matched to a gene: 2. CDR3 sequence: CAISEVAGGTGELFF. CDR3 nucleotide sequence: TGTGCCATCAGTGAAGTAGCGGGGGGCACCGGGGAGCTGTTTTTT.

This rearrangement joins TRBV12-5 to TRBJ1-2; D not resolved. The V gene's germline CDR1 is LGHNT and CDR2 FRNRAP. The V end lost 3 bases, the J end lost 0 bases, and 14 bases lay between the germline ends. The CDR3 runs to 16 residues. CDR3 nucleotides: TGTGCTAGTGGTTTTCTTGCGCGCCGGGCTAACTATGGCTACACCTTC. This encodes CASGFLARRANYGYTF. The whole variable domain, remainder taken from reference TRBV12-5 and TRBJ1-2, is DARVTQTPRHKVTEMGQEVTMRCQPILGHNTVFWYRQTMMQGLELLAYFRNRAPLDDSGMPKDRFSAEMPDATLATLKIQPSEPRDSAVYFCASGFLARRANYGYTFGSGTRLTVV.

The rearrangement uses TRBV14 and TRBJ1-6, with D possibly TRBD1 on 6 matching bases. V was clipped by 3 bases and J by 10 bases, with 13 bases between them. This CDR3 has 14 residues. Germline assignment: CDR1 SGHDN and CDR2 FVKESK. Here the CDR3 reads CASSQLDRVSPLHF. DNA for the CDR3: TGTGCCAGCAGCCAGCTGGACAGAGTCTCACCCCTCCACTTT. The variable domain in full, completed from reference TRBV14 and TRBJ1-6, reads EAGVTQFPSHSVIEKGQTVTLRCDPISGHDNLYWYRRVMGKEIKFLLHFVKESKQDESGMPNNRFLAERTGGTYSTLKVQPAELEDSGVYFCASSQLDRVSPLHFGNGTRLTVT.

CDR3 amino acids: CSVELENIQYF. CDR3 DNA: TGCAGCGTTGAATTGGAAAACATTCAGTACTTC. The gene calls are TRBV29-1 and TRBJ2-4; D not certain. V was trimmed by 2 bases and J by 5 bases, leaving 4 bases between them. The CDR3 spans 11 residues. CDR1 is SQVTM, CDR2 ANQGSEA, per germline.

This clonotype was found a few times. The chain links TRBV5-6 to TRBJ2-2; no clear D gene. Germline V gene data show CDR1 as SGHDT and CDR2 as YYEEEE. V lost 5 bases to trimming and J lost 1 base, with 9 bases between them. The CDR3 runs to 14 residues. CDR3 sequence (DNA): TGTGCCAGCAGGGGCAGAAAGAACACCGGGGAGCTGTTTTTT. Translated, it gives CASRGRKNTGELFF.

This clonotype turned up a few times. The V gene is TRBV5-1, the J gene TRBJ2-2, with D maybe TRBD2 (6 bases). In germline, CDR1 is SGHRS, CDR2 YFSETQ. The germline V and J ends were trimmed by 4 bases and 4 bases, with 14 bases remaining between them. The CDR3 has 15 residues. The CDR3 sequence: CASSVEGLGTGELFF. CDR3 nucleotide sequence: TGCGCCAGCAGCGTGGAGGGCCTCGGCACCGGGGAGCTGTTTTTT.

The chain couples TRBV12-3 or TRBV12-4 to TRBJ1-2; a possible D gene is TRBD1 (5 bases). With 5 bases removed from V and 7 bases from J, the gap between germline ends came to 23 bases. The CDR3 consists of 16 residues. The CDR3 DNA sequence: TGTGCCAGCAGTCCCGGAGTTGGAGGGACCAGTGGTGGCTACACCTTC. It specifies CASSPGVGGTSGGYTF.

The sample holds a few counts of this clonotype. The chain is built from TRBV5-8 and TRBJ1-1, with 7 bases that match TRBD1. Germline-derived CDR1 and CDR2 are SGHTS and YDEGEE. Unmatched junction bases numbered 13, after V lost 5 bases and J lost 6 bases. The CDR3 consists of 15 residues. The CDR3 sequence is CASSLGTAVWAEAFF. Here the CDR3 DNA reads TGTGCCAGCAGTCTCGGGACAGCCGTCTGGGCTGAAGCTTTCTTT.

This clonotype was detected a few times. This rearrangement joins TRBV24-1 to TRBJ2-5; D assignment may be TRBD1 or TRBD2 (5 bases each). V was trimmed by 3 bases and J by 2 bases, leaving 18 bases between them. The CDR3 totals 17 residues. Germline V gives CDR1 KGHDR, CDR2 SFDVKD. CDR3 in DNA: TGTGCCACCAGTGATACGCCGGGACGAACGCTTCAAGAGACCCAGTACTTC. This codes for CATSDTPGRTLQETQYF.

This rearrangement joins TRBV4-3 to TRBJ2-7, with TRBD1 identical over 7 bases. Unmatched junction bases numbered 5, after V lost 0 bases and J lost 0 bases. The CDR3 extends over 16 amino acids. Germline V gene data show CDR1 as LGHNA and CDR2 as YSLEER. In nucleotides, the CDR3 is TGCGCCAGCAGCCAAGATATATGGGACAGCTCCTACGAGCAGTACTTC. Its protein is CASSQDIWDSSYEQYF.

The chain's CDR3 is CASSHLAGGPYEQYF. The CDR3 coding sequence is TGTGCCAGCAGCCACCTAGCGGGAGGGCCCTACGAGCAGTACTTC. The chain is built from TRBV3-1 and TRBJ2-7; 12 bases line up with TRBD2. J was trimmed by 2 bases and V by 3 bases; bases with no gene match: 2. CDR3 size: 15 residues. Per the germline V gene, CDR1 is LGHDT and CDR2 is YNNKEL (reference sequence).

This clonotype was seen a few times. The chain links TRBV29-1 to TRBJ1-1, with 7 bases matching TRBD1. Germline loops: CDR1 SQVTM, CDR2 ANQGSEA. There are 13 residues in the CDR3. The V and J ends lost 6 bases and 10 bases, in that order; junction bases with no gene match: 14. Here the CDR3 reads CSVDRRGSIGAFF. The CDR3 region has the DNA TGCAGCGTGGACAGGAGAGGTTCTATTGGAGCTTTCTTT.

The chain recombines TRBV12-3 or TRBV12-4 with TRBJ2-1; D not resolved. The V and J ends lost 1 base and 12 bases respectively, with 7 bases between them. The CDR3 covers 11 residues. Here the CDR3 reads CASSLGDAQFF. As DNA, the CDR3 is TGTGCCAGCAGTTTAGGGGATGCGCAGTTCTTC.